The 20 T cell receptor beta chains below all came from one sample that was sequenced in a study. TCRdb reanalysed the 5' RACE reads using MiXCR and keeps one entry per CDR3 protein. This sample has 50,000 to 65,000 distinct CDR3 sequences, with less than 25% found just once. The sorted Tregs were CD4+CD25+CD127-/low cells. The material sequenced was tumor-infiltrating Tregs sorted from the breast tumor. These receptors all come from a female donor with breast cancer.

The V call is TRBV24-1, the J call TRBJ2-2; TRBD2 matches at 7 bases. This CDR3 region has 14 residues. V trimming: 4 bases; J trimming: 7 bases; junction bases outside the gene matches: 5. CDR1 is KGHDR, CDR2 SFDVKD, per germline. In nucleotides, the CDR3 is TGTGCCACCAGTGACTCGACTAGCCGCGGGGAGCTGTTTTTT. It translates to CATSDSTSRGELFF.

Note on this clonotype: The junction shows a germline mismatch at one end, possibly a read error. The chain uses TRBV30 and TRBJ2-5; 8 nucleotides agree with TRBD2. The length of the CDR3 is 17 residues. Germline V CDR1 and CDR2: GTSNPN, SVGIG (reference sequence). As DNA, the CDR3 is TGTGCCTGGAGTCGTCCCGGGACTAGGAATCCGCTCGAGACCCAGGACTTC. As protein: CAWSRPGTRNPLETQDF.

In regard to this clonotype: Likely a read error: the CDR3 ends without its conserved phenylalanine or tryptophan. The V and J genes are TRBV7-2 and TRBJ2-5, with TRBD1 identical over 7 bases. Germline-derived CDR1 and CDR2 are SGHTA and FQGNSA. The CDR3 is made up of 15 amino acids. The ends lost 5 bases at V and 5 bases at J; junction bases unmatched: 11. The CDR3, as DNA: TGTGCCAGCAGCGTAGAAACAGGGGTGTCGGAGACCCAGTACTGC. Translation gives CASSVETGVSETQYC.

The chain uses TRBV28 and TRBJ2-5; D is tentatively TRBD1 or TRBD2 (5 bases each). The V end was cut by 11 bases, the J end by 5 bases, with 18 bases between. This CDR3 contains 13 residues. Per germline, CDR1 MDHEN and CDR2 SYDVKM. The CDR3 DNA is TGTGCCCACCGGGGTCAGGGTTGGGAGACCCAGTACTTC. Its translation: CAHRGQGWETQYF.

This clonotype was detected ten times or more. The genes are TRBV5-1 and TRBJ2-3; D not certain. The V and J ends lost 6 bases and 2 bases respectively, with 13 bases between them. The CDR3 length is 14 residues. The V gene's germline CDR1 is SGHRS and CDR2 YFSETQ. The CDR3 DNA reads as TGCGCCAGCAACGCGCTCCAGACCACAGATACGCAGTATTTT. Translated, it gives CASNALQTTDTQYF.

This clonotype showed up many times. This chain joins TRBV12-3 or TRBV12-4 and TRBJ2-1; D is perhaps TRBD1 or TRBD2 (5 bases each). Trimming took 7 bases from V and 7 from J, leaving 17 bases between them. This CDR3 region has 14 residues. The CDR3 region has the DNA TGTGCCAGCAAGCCGGGACGGAAAACTAATGAGCAGTTCTTC. Its translation is CASKPGRKTNEQFF.

J is TRBJ1-1 and V is TRBV5-1; D is ambiguous. The CDR3 totals 14 residues. Between the trimmed V and J ends, which lost 2 bases and 4 bases, there was a span of 12 bases. The V gene's germline CDR1 is SGHRS and CDR2 YFSETQ. CDR3 region: CASSLYTASTEAFF. The CDR3 DNA follows: TGCGCCAGCAGCTTATACACGGCGAGCACTGAAGCTTTCTTT.

This clonotype was seen a few times. This chain uses TRBV11-2 with TRBJ2-3, with D perhaps matching TRBD1 or TRBD2 (6 bases each). Germline values: CDR1 SGHAT, CDR2 FQNNGV. The CDR3 totals 15 residues. Trimming shortened V by 5 bases and J by 4 bases, and 16 bases separated the two germline ends. The CDR3 coding sequence is TGTGCCAGCAGCCCCCTTTGGGGGGCTGCAGATACGCAGTATTTT. It is translated as CASSPLWGAADTQYF.

About this clonotype itself: The DNA is omitted, as the CDR3 cannot be located on it reliably, and the CDR3 follows TCRdb's listing. This chain connects TRBV5-5 to TRBJ1-1. Germline lookup yields CDR1 SGHKS and CDR2 YYEKEE (reference sequence). The CDR3 totals 21 residues, both ends included. CDR3: CASSFYICSARVHSLNTEAFF.

This clonotype showed up just a few times. V usage is TRBV5-6 and J usage is TRBJ2-4; D is unresolved. The CDR3 sequence is 17 residues long. V lost 4 bases and J lost 0, with 17 bases in between. Germline V gene lookup returns CDR1 SGHDT and CDR2 YYEEEE. The CDR3 here is CASSSKTGSEAKNIQYF. DNA of the CDR3: TGTGCCAGCAGCAGCAAGACGGGTTCAGAAGCCAAAAACATTCAGTACTTC.

This clonotype came up many times. The chain recombines TRBV11-2 with TRBJ2-1; 7 nucleotides align to TRBD1. After removal of 4 bases from V and 3 bases from J, the junction contained 6 bases not matched to a gene. The CDR3 has 15 amino acids. Germline values: CDR1 SGHAT, CDR2 FQNNGV. Here the CDR3 reads CASSSDRVVYNEQFF. Written as DNA, the CDR3 is TGTGCCAGCAGCTCCGACAGGGTGGTCTACAATGAGCAGTTCTTC.

Note on this clonotype: Since a much larger clone is just one base distant, this may be a read error. This chain joins TRBV15 and TRBJ1-5; D is possibly TRBD1 (5 bases). The CDR3 spans 16 residues. Germline CDR1 LNHNV, CDR2 YYDKDF (reference sequence). The CDR3 spells CATGREGTGGDQPQHF. The CDR3 bases are TGTGCCACCGGCAGAGAGGGCACAGGAGGGGATCAGCCCCAGCATTTT.

In the case of this clonotype: Since no conserved phenylalanine or tryptophan closes the CDR3, a read error is the likely cause. This sequence joins TRBV4-3 and TRBJ1-2; a weak D match, TRBD1 (5 bases). Germline-derived CDR1 and CDR2 are LGHNA and YSLEER. The CDR3 is 15 residues long. V lost 1 base and J 2 bases, leaving 11 bases between the germline ends. The CDR3 is CASSQGTGRNYGYTS. The CDR3 coding sequence is TGCGCCAGCAGCCAAGGGACGGGGCGGAACTATGGCTACACCTCC.

Notes on this clonotype: The junction differs from germline at one of its ends, possibly a read error. The chain joins TRBV5-1 to TRBJ1-4, with D possibly matching TRBD1 (5 bases). Germline CDR1 and CDR2: SGHRS and YFSETQ. This CDR3 has 13 amino acids. Here the CDR3 reads CASSPARPGLAHF. CDR3 sequence (DNA): TGCGCCAGCAGCCCCGCCCGTCCGGGACTAGCTCATTTT.

This clonotype showed up many times. The genes are TRBV20-1 and TRBJ1-1; TRBD1 matches 7 bases. CDR1 is DFQATT, CDR2 SNEGSKA, per germline (reference sequence). V shed 0 bases and J 5 bases; nucleotides not matched to a gene: 12. This CDR3 is built from 16 residues. The CDR3 bases are TGCAGTGCTAGAGATCCCCGAAGGGGGCGTTCTACTGAAGCTTTCTTT. Translating it yields CSARDPRRGRSTEAFF.

This clonotype turned up a few times. This may stem from a read error, because a much larger clone lies one nucleotide away. This chain connects TRBV29-1 to TRBJ2-2, with TRBD2 matching 14 bases. This CDR3 is built from 15 residues. V was pared by 7 bases and J by 4 bases, with 5 bases of the junction left unmatched. CDR1 is SQVTM and CDR2 is ANQGSEA in the germline V gene. Written as DNA, the CDR3 is TGCAGCGCCCGGGGACTAGCGGGAGTCACCGGGGAGCTGTTTTTT. Residues: CSARGLAGVTGELFF.

The CDR3 is CAIRVARGKDQPQHF. The CDR3 DNA is TGTGCCATCAGGGTCGCACGGGGGAAGGATCAGCCCCAGCATTTT. This rearrangement joins TRBV10-3 to TRBJ1-5; the D gene is possibly TRBD1 (5 bases). V lost 6 bases, J lost 5 bases, and 17 bases lay in between. CDR3 size: 15 residues. Germline loops: CDR1 ENHRY, CDR2 SYGVKD.

The rearrangement links TRBV24-1 to TRBJ2-1, with D possibly being TRBD2 (5 bases). CDR3 size: 12 residues. Trimming took off 10 bases at V and 3 bases at J, with 9 bases between the two ends. Germline loops: CDR1 KGHDR, CDR2 SFDVKD. CDR3 region: CATAEDYNEQFF. The DNA for the CDR3 is TGTGCCACAGCGGAGGACTACAATGAGCAGTTCTTC.

V gene TRBV4-1 combines with J gene TRBJ2-1; D possibly uses TRBD1 or TRBD2 (5 bases each). This CDR3 is 15 amino acids long. In germline, CDR1 is MGHRA, CDR2 YSYEKL. V gave up 0 bases and J gave up 9 bases, with 15 bases separating them. The CDR3 sequence: CASSQDRGGGGEQFF. CDR3 in DNA: TGCGCCAGCAGCCAAGATCGCGGCGGTGGGGGTGAGCAGTTCTTC.

Notes on this clonotype: Mismatch with germline at one junction end may stem from a read error. J is TRBJ1-3 and V is TRBV20-1, with D possibly matching TRBD1 (6 bases). Germline V gene data show CDR1 as DFQATT and CDR2 as SNEGSKA (reference sequence). This CDR3 comprises 15 residues. In DNA, the CDR3 is TGCAGTGCCAGAGGGACAACCAGCTCTGGAAACACCATATATTTT. This sequence encodes CSARGTTSSGNTIYF.